This T cell receptor (beta chain) came from a study of T cells in Graves' hyperthyroidism and ophthalmopathy. Findings of the study overall: Ophthalmopathy was predicted by the model a median of approximately 6.6 months ahead of onset. Appearing also in blood were most of the thyroid clonotypes expanded above 0.001. From stable hyperthyroidism, ophthalmopathy was set apart by a 13 V-J model.

The germline V and J ends were trimmed by 6 bases and 4 bases, with 13 bases remaining between them. CDR1 is SNHLY, CDR2 FYNNEI, per germline. The CDR3 has 13 amino acids. The CDR3 regions of TCR beta were amplified from RNA transcripts. TCR CDR3 underwent first-round RT-PCR with the HTBI primer set. In TCRdb, the multiplex PCR reads were re-called with MiXCR into one record per CDR3 protein. This table holds about 610,000 distinct CDR3 sequences, about 16% found once. A word on this clonotype: Its antigen remains unknown.

The study excluded patients with uncontrolled infection, other autoimmune disease, pregnancy or lactation. The sequencing sample was made of blood. This chain links TRBV2 with TRBJ2-7, with a tentative D call TRBD1 (6 bases). The TCR was taken from a middle-aged woman with Graves' ophthalmopathy. The CDR3 bases are TGTGCCAGCAGAATTACAGGGTCATACGAGCAGTACTTC. Amino acids: CASRITGSYEQYF.